These 17 T cell receptor beta chains share one sample of origin, sequenced in a study of shared clonotypes between healthy human individuals. Measured with immunoSEQ multiplex PCR; TCRdb has only the in-frame clones, and not every one. The sample consists of approximately 2,000,000 clones, 93% of them appearing once. Terminally differentiated effector memory CD45RA+ cells were left out of the naive CD8 fraction, which was CD45RO-negative and positively selected for CCR7. Material for sequencing was naive CD8+ T cells from PBMCs. These receptors were obtained from a man aged 18 to 29 in good health. Some clones in this sample may be carry-over from other donors' samples.

V usage is TRBV7-9 and J usage is TRBJ2-5; tentatively, D is TRBD1 or TRBD2 (6 bases each). The germline V gene has CDR1 SEHNR and CDR2 FQNEAQ (reference sequence). The CDR3 sequence is 13 residues long. Trimming took 0 bases from V and 10 from J, leaving 12 bases between them. As DNA, the CDR3 is TGTGCCAGCAGCTTAGCCCGACAGGAGGGCCAGTACTTC. Encoded protein: CASSLARQEGQYF.

The chain couples TRBV5-1 to TRBJ2-3, with D perhaps TRBD2 (5 bases). The CDR3 length is 16 residues. V was clipped by 7 bases and J by 2 bases, with 20 bases between them. Germline V gene lookup returns CDR1 SGHRS and CDR2 YFSETQ. CDR3 region: CASQRPESGTTDTQYF. The CDR3 nucleotides are TGCGCCAGCCAGCGACCCGAAAGCGGTACCACAGATACGCAGTATTTT.

This sequence joins TRBV7-2 and TRBJ1-5, with D perhaps TRBD1 (5 bases). The length of the CDR3 is 17 residues. The ends were cut back, 1 base at V and 2 bases at J, with 15 bases in the middle. CDR1 and CDR2 (germline): SGHTA, FQGNSA. In nucleotides, the CDR3 is TGTGCCAGCAGCTTAGTGGGGCAGGGTGGGGGCAATCAGCCCCAGCATTTT. This sequence encodes CASSLVGQGGGNQPQHF.

The chain couples TRBV7-2 to TRBJ1-1; a weak D match, TRBD1 (5 bases). This CDR3 comprises 13 residues. Per germline, CDR1 SGHTA and CDR2 FQGNSA. Trimming stripped 1 base from V and 5 bases from J, with 8 bases between. CDR3 sequence reads: CASSLGAGTEAFF. The CDR3 DNA follows: TGTGCCAGCAGCTTAGGGGCAGGGACTGAAGCTTTCTTT.

The chain couples TRBV28 to TRBJ2-2; a possible D gene is TRBD2 (6 bases). The CDR3 length is 17 residues. Germline CDR1 reads MDHEN; CDR2 reads SYDVKM. With 3 bases removed from V and 0 bases from J, the gap between germline ends came to 14 bases. The DNA for the CDR3 is TGTGCCAGCAGTTTGCGGGGCCCGGCCTCGAACACCGGGGAGCTGTTTTTT. It specifies CASSLRGPASNTGELFF.

J is TRBJ2-1 and V is TRBV10-3, with 7 bases aligning to TRBD2. This CDR3 spans 15 amino acids. Looked up from germline, CDR1 is ENHRY and CDR2 is SYGVKD. Trimming removed 8 bases from V and 7 bases from J; junction bases left unmatched: 14. The CDR3 DNA sequence: TGTGCCATCCAGTTGGGGGAGGGCCCTTTGAATGAGCAGTTCTTC. This sequence encodes CAIQLGEGPLNEQFF.

V is TRBV30 and J is TRBJ1-5, with TRBD1 as a possible D gene (5 bases). The germline V gene encodes CDR1 GTSNPN and CDR2 SVGIG (reference sequence). V lost 2 bases and J 7 bases, leaving 15 bases between the germline ends. There are 14 residues in the CDR3. The CDR3 region is CAWSLGLRGQPQHF. CDR3 sequence (DNA): TGTGCCTGGAGTTTGGGACTTCGAGGCCAGCCCCAGCATTTT.

The gene calls are TRBV27 and TRBJ1-1, with 9 bases identical to TRBD1. V lost 5 bases and J lost 4; bases outside the gene matches: 8. The V gene's germline CDR1 is MNHEY and CDR2 SMNVEV (reference sequence). The CDR3 has 15 residues. CDR3 nucleotide sequence: TGTGCCAGCAGTAACCTCCCGGGACAGGGCACTGAAGCTTTCTTT. As protein: CASSNLPGQGTEAFF.

This sequence joins TRBV6-5 and TRBJ2-7, with D possibly TRBD1 on 6 matching bases. Germline CDR1 and CDR2: MNHEY and SVGAGI. The CDR3 length is 14 residues. Trimming took 6 bases from V and 6 from J, leaving 18 bases between them. CDR3 in amino acids: CASSPRGGHPEQYF. The CDR3 DNA is TGTGCCAGCAGCCCCCGAGGGGGACATCCCGAGCAGTACTTC.

The genes are TRBV6-5 and TRBJ2-1; possible D gene TRBD2, 6 bases. Trimming shortened V by 1 base and J by 10 bases, and 17 bases separated the two germline ends. The CDR3 has 15 amino acids. Germline lookup yields CDR1 MNHEY and CDR2 SVGAGI. CDR3 nucleotides: TGTGCCAGCAGTTACTGGCCCTCTAGCGCTCAAGAGCAGTTCTTC. Its translation is CASSYWPSSAQEQFF.

The rearrangement uses TRBV19 and TRBJ1-5, with D maybe TRBD1 (6 bases). The CDR3 consists of 14 residues. CDR1 is LNHDA, CDR2 SQIVND, per germline (reference sequence). Deletions cut 5 bases from V and 9 bases from J, with 17 bases between. The CDR3 protein is CASSLDSEEGPQHF. The DNA for the CDR3 is TGTGCCAGTAGTTTGGACAGCGAAGAGGGGCCCCAGCATTTT.

This chain uses TRBV7-9 with TRBJ1-2, with 8 nucleotides matching TRBD1. V was pared by 4 bases and J by 1 base, with 8 bases of the junction left unmatched. Germline V lookup: CDR1 SEHNR, CDR2 FQNEAQ (reference sequence). The CDR3 is 16 amino acids. As DNA, the CDR3 is TGTGCCAGCAGCTCCGGACAGGGATGGATTAACTATGGCTACACCTTC. Translating it yields CASSSGQGWINYGYTF.

About this clone: Other nucleotide sequences in the sample specify the same CDR3. V and J are TRBV2 and TRBJ2-7; possibly TRBD1 for D (7 bases). The CDR3 consists of 13 residues. The V end was cut by 8 bases, the J end by 1 base, with 12 bases between. Germline assignment: CDR1 SNHLY and CDR2 FYNNEI. In nucleotides, the CDR3 is TGTGCCAGCGGCCAGGGGGGATCCTACGAGCAGTACTTC. It yields the protein CASGQGGSYEQYF. The full variable domain, rest sourced from reference TRBV2 and TRBJ2-7, is EPEVTQTPSHQVTQMGQEVILRCVPISNHLYFYWYRQILGQKVEFLVSFYNNEISEKSEIFDDQFSVERPDGSNFTLKIRSTKLEDSAMYFCASGQGGSYEQYFGPGTRLTVT.

V and J are TRBV19 and TRBJ2-6, with D maybe TRBD1 (5 bases). The CDR3 totals 16 residues. Germline V lookup: CDR1 LNHDA, CDR2 SQIVND (reference sequence). V was clipped by 6 bases and J by 3 bases, with 15 bases between them. The CDR3 region has the DNA TGTGCCAGTAGCTCACCCAGGGTTGATGGGGCCAACGTCCTGACTTTC. Translation gives CASSSPRVDGANVLTF.

V is TRBV27 and J is TRBJ2-7; D gene ambiguous. Trimming took off 3 bases at V and 6 bases at J, with 18 bases between the two ends. The CDR3 runs to 15 residues. Germline CDR1 and CDR2: MNHEY and SMNVEV (reference sequence). CDR3 in amino acids: CASSFSTALPSEQYF. The CDR3 DNA follows: TGTGCCAGCAGTTTCTCGACGGCGCTTCCCTCCGAGCAGTACTTC.

This chain connects TRBV6-1 to TRBJ2-7; 9 positions match TRBD1. With V trimmed by 4 bases and J by 4 bases, 14 bases remained unmatched. Germline lookup yields CDR1 MNHNS and CDR2 SASEGT. The CDR3 sequence is 17 residues long. In DNA, the CDR3 is TGTGCCAGCAGTGCACACAACAGGGGGCCTAGGTGGTACGAGCAGTACTTC. Amino acids: CASSAHNRGPRWYEQYF.

V gene TRBV19 combines with J gene TRBJ1-3, with a possible D match to TRBD1 (5 bases). The V gene's germline CDR1 is LNHDA and CDR2 SQIVND (reference sequence). V was shortened by 6 bases and J by 3 bases, with 15 bases between the two germline ends. This CDR3 region has 15 residues. The CDR3 loop is CASSDPTVYGNTIYF. CDR3 coding DNA: TGTGCCAGTAGCGACCCGACAGTTTATGGAAACACCATATATTTT.